This is a list of T cell receptor beta chains from one sample in a study of blood T cell repertoires in COVID-19. Some clones are missing from TCRdb's copy, which holds only in-frame ones; the method was immunoSEQ multiplex PCR. Among approximately 36,000 clones listed, approximately 80% were seen once. The source material was peripheral blood. These receptors were taken from a man aged 50-59 years with active COVID-19. Each CDR3 is given with its conserved first and last residue. Fields, in order: V gene, D gene, J gene, clone size, CDR3 DNA, CDR3 protein. A D gene is named only where the DNA matches it firmly. Clone size is given for some rows only: seen once, a few or many times, or a class if the clone is expanded.

v_gene: TRBV6-5; d_gene: NA; j_gene: TRBJ2-2; abundance: NA; CDR3nt: TGTGCCAGCAGTTACTCGAGTCGTTTCACCGGGGAGCTGTTTTTT; CDR3aa: CASSYSSRFTGELFF
v_gene: TRBV29-1; d_gene: TRBD1; j_gene: TRBJ2-3; abundance: NA; CDR3nt: TGCAGCGTTGACGGACAGGCTAGCACAGATACGCAGTATTTT; CDR3aa: CSVDGQASTDTQYF
v_gene: TRBV28; d_gene: TRBD1; j_gene: TRBJ1-5; abundance: NA; CDR3nt: TGTGCCAGCAGTTACCCACCCCCTAGGCCGGGACAGATGTATAGCAATCAGCCCCAGCATTTT; CDR3aa: CASSYPPPRPGQMYSNQPQHF
v_gene: TRBV7-2; d_gene: NA; j_gene: TRBJ2-1; abundance: once; CDR3nt: TGTGCCAGCAGCTTTTTGTCAGGGTGGGTCTACAATGAGCAGTTCTTC; CDR3aa: CASSFLSGWVYNEQFF
v_gene: TRBV4-3; d_gene: TRBD1; j_gene: TRBJ2-7; abundance: NA; CDR3nt: TGCGCCAGCAGCCAAGGGTGGACAGGGGAATCCTACGAGCAGTACTTC; CDR3aa: CASSQGWTGESYEQYF
v_gene: TRBV28; d_gene: TRBD1; j_gene: TRBJ1-2; abundance: few; CDR3nt: TGTGCCAGCAGACGGTCGGGACAGGAAGGCTACACCTTC; CDR3aa: CASRRSGQEGYTF
v_gene: TRBV28; d_gene: NA; j_gene: TRBJ2-7; abundance: NA; CDR3nt: TGTGCCAGCAGTTTATACAGGGTCTCCTACGAGCAGTACTTC; CDR3aa: CASSLYRVSYEQYF
v_gene: TRBV10-3; d_gene: NA; j_gene: TRBJ1-1; abundance: NA; CDR3nt: TGTGCCATCAGGGAAAACCAGGGTCGCAGGGTTATCGACACTGAAGCTTTCTTT; CDR3aa: CAIRENQGRRVIDTEAFF
v_gene: TRBV6-6; d_gene: TRBD1; j_gene: TRBJ2-2; abundance: NA; CDR3nt: TGTGCCAGCAGTTACTCCTACAGGGGGACCACCGGGGAGCTGTTTTTT; CDR3aa: CASSYSYRGTTGELFF
v_gene: TRBV18; d_gene: NA; j_gene: TRBJ2-1; abundance: NA; CDR3nt: TGTGCCAGCTCAACGGGCGCCCCCTGGGAGAATGAGCAGTTCTTC; CDR3aa: CASSTGAPWENEQFF
v_gene: TRBV4-3; d_gene: NA; j_gene: TRBJ2-3; abundance: NA; CDR3nt: TGCGCCAGCAGCCTTAGTACGTTAGGCACAGATACGCAGTATTTT; CDR3aa: CASSLSTLGTDTQYF
v_gene: TRBV3-1/TRBV3-2; d_gene: TRBD1; j_gene: TRBJ1-6; abundance: once; CDR3nt: TGTGCCAGCAGCCGAGGGACAGGGAATTCACCCCTCCACTTT; CDR3aa: CASSRGTGNSPLHF
v_gene: TRBV2; d_gene: NA; j_gene: TRBJ2-7; abundance: once; CDR3nt: TGTGCCAGCAGTGGGCAGGGCCACTACGAGCAGTACTTC; CDR3aa: CASSGQGHYEQYF
v_gene: TRBV5-6; d_gene: TRBD1; j_gene: TRBJ2-3; abundance: NA; CDR3nt: TGTGCCAGCAGCCCGACAGGGGAGACAGATACGCAGTATTTT; CDR3aa: CASSPTGETDTQYF
v_gene: TRBV25-1; d_gene: TRBD1; j_gene: TRBJ1-3; abundance: few; CDR3nt: TGTGCCAGCAGAGGACAGGTGGCTGGAAACACCATATATTTT; CDR3aa: CASRGQVAGNTIYF
v_gene: TRBV28; d_gene: TRBD1; j_gene: TRBJ2-5; abundance: NA; CDR3nt: TGTGCCAGCAGGGCCGGGACAGGGAATCATGAGACCCAGTACTTC; CDR3aa: CASRAGTGNHETQYF
v_gene: TRBV5-1; d_gene: TRBD1; j_gene: TRBJ1-1; abundance: NA; CDR3nt: TGCGCCAGCAGCCCTCAGGGGGCGCACACTGAAGCTTTCTTT; CDR3aa: CASSPQGAHTEAFF
v_gene: TRBV2; d_gene: NA; j_gene: TRBJ1-2; abundance: NA; CDR3nt: TGTGCCAGCAGGCCCCTATCCAACTATGGCTACACCTTC; CDR3aa: CASRPLSNYGYTF
v_gene: TRBV10-3; d_gene: TRBD2; j_gene: TRBJ2-1; abundance: once; CDR3nt: TGTGCCATCGGGACTAGCGACGATGAGCAGTTCTTC; CDR3aa: CAIGTSDDEQFF
v_gene: TRBV28; d_gene: TRBD1; j_gene: TRBJ2-5; abundance: NA; CDR3nt: TGTGCCAGCAGGTCCGGGACAGGGGGCATCCGAGAGACCCAGTACTTC; CDR3aa: CASRSGTGGIRETQYF
v_gene: TRBV7-2; d_gene: NA; j_gene: TRBJ2-3; abundance: NA; CDR3nt: TGTGCCAGCAGCTTAGAAGGGCGGGGGCCCAGCACAGATACGCAGTATTTT; CDR3aa: CASSLEGRGPSTDTQYF
v_gene: TRBV5-4; d_gene: TRBD1; j_gene: TRBJ2-7; abundance: NA; CDR3nt: TGTGCCAGCAGCAGGGGACAGGGTAAGCAGTACTTC; CDR3aa: CASSRGQGKQYF
v_gene: TRBV20-1; d_gene: TRBD2; j_gene: TRBJ2-5; abundance: NA; CDR3nt: TGCAGTGCTAGTTCGGCAGCGGGGGACCAAGAGACCCAGTACTTC; CDR3aa: CSASSAAGDQETQYF
v_gene: TRBV5-1; d_gene: TRBD2; j_gene: TRBJ2-3; abundance: NA; CDR3nt: TGCGCCAGCAGCTTGGCCAGGCAGGCCGGCTCCGGGCGGGGGGCAACAGATACGCAGTATTTT; CDR3aa: CASSLARQAGSGRGATDTQYF
v_gene: TRBV24-1; d_gene: NA; j_gene: TRBJ2-2; abundance: NA; CDR3nt: TGTGCCACCAGTGATTTAAAAAGGGGAGGTTTTAAGGCCGGGGAGCTGTTTTTT; CDR3aa: CATSDLKRGGFKAGELFF
v_gene: TRBV15; d_gene: NA; j_gene: TRBJ2-5; abundance: NA; CDR3nt: TGTGCCACCAGCAGAGTTGGGCGTGCCTTGGGGACCCAGTACTTC; CDR3aa: CATSRVGRALGTQYF
v_gene: TRBV14; d_gene: NA; j_gene: TRBJ1-6; abundance: NA; CDR3nt: TGTGCCAGCAGCTATCGGTCCTATAATTCACCCCTCCACTTT; CDR3aa: CASSYRSYNSPLHF
v_gene: TRBV4-1; d_gene: NA; j_gene: TRBJ2-2; abundance: NA; CDR3nt: TGCGCCAGCAGCCGGTACGACAGCGCTAACACCGGGGAGCTGTTTTTT; CDR3aa: CASSRYDSANTGELFF
v_gene: TRBV7-6; d_gene: NA; j_gene: TRBJ2-2; abundance: NA; CDR3nt: TGTGCCAGCAGCCCCACCCCCCTAAGAACCGGGGAGCTGTTTTTT; CDR3aa: CASSPTPLRTGELFF
v_gene: TRBV4-1; d_gene: NA; j_gene: TRBJ2-5; abundance: NA; CDR3nt: TGCGCCAGCAGCCAAGATACTAGTCTACAAGAGACCCAGTACTTC; CDR3aa: CASSQDTSLQETQYF
v_gene: TRBV6-5; d_gene: TRBD1; j_gene: TRBJ1-5; abundance: NA; CDR3nt: TGTGCCAGCAGCCTCGACAGGGACAATCAGCCCCAGCATTTT; CDR3aa: CASSLDRDNQPQHF
v_gene: TRBV28; d_gene: TRBD2; j_gene: TRBJ2-7; abundance: NA; CDR3nt: TGTGCCAGCAGTATCCTTACACCCCGGGGGGGACGCAGCTCCTACGAGCAGTACTTC; CDR3aa: CASSILTPRGGRSSYEQYF
v_gene: TRBV11-2; d_gene: TRBD1; j_gene: TRBJ2-7; abundance: NA; CDR3nt: TGTGCCAGCAGCTTAACGACAGGGGCCTACGAGCAGTACTTC; CDR3aa: CASSLTTGAYEQYF
v_gene: TRBV5-6; d_gene: NA; j_gene: TRBJ2-3; abundance: NA; CDR3nt: TGTGCCAGCAGCCCTGTGGCGGGGAGCACAGATACGCAGTATTTT; CDR3aa: CASSPVAGSTDTQYF
v_gene: TRBV7-9; d_gene: NA; j_gene: TRBJ1-4; abundance: NA; CDR3nt: TGTGCCAGCAGACCTCCGGTGGAGGGAGGGGAAAAACTGTTTTTT; CDR3aa: CASRPPVEGGEKLFF
v_gene: TRBV11-1; d_gene: NA; j_gene: TRBJ1-1; abundance: few; CDR3nt: TGTGCCAGCAGTCTGGTTCTGGGGCCTATGACTGAAGCTTTCTTT; CDR3aa: CASSLVLGPMTEAFF
v_gene: TRBV19; d_gene: NA; j_gene: TRBJ2-6; abundance: NA; CDR3nt: TGTGCCAGTAGTATCCAGGGGGGTTTAATGTCTGGGGCCAACGTCCTGACTTTC; CDR3aa: CASSIQGGLMSGANVLTF
v_gene: TRBV5-5; d_gene: TRBD1; j_gene: TRBJ1-4; abundance: NA; CDR3nt: TGTGCCAGCAGCCAGACAGGGACCCGTAATGAAAAACTGTTTTTT; CDR3aa: CASSQTGTRNEKLFF
v_gene: TRBV7-6; d_gene: NA; j_gene: TRBJ2-3; abundance: NA; CDR3nt: TGTGCCAGCAGCCAAGATAGGCGTATCAGGACAGATACGCAGTATTTT; CDR3aa: CASSQDRRIRTDTQYF
v_gene: TRBV4-3; d_gene: NA; j_gene: TRBJ1-3; abundance: NA; CDR3nt: TGCGCCAGCAGCCAAGCTCCAGGGGAAGGTAACACCATATATTTT; CDR3aa: CASSQAPGEGNTIYF
v_gene: TRBV19; d_gene: NA; j_gene: TRBJ1-1; abundance: NA; CDR3nt: TGTGCCAGTAGTATAGCAGTGAACACTGAAGCTTTCTTT; CDR3aa: CASSIAVNTEAFF
v_gene: TRBV4-1; d_gene: NA; j_gene: TRBJ2-5; abundance: NA; CDR3nt: TGCGCCAGCAGCCTTAATGGTGGGGCGCATCAAGAGACCCAGTACTTC; CDR3aa: CASSLNGGAHQETQYF